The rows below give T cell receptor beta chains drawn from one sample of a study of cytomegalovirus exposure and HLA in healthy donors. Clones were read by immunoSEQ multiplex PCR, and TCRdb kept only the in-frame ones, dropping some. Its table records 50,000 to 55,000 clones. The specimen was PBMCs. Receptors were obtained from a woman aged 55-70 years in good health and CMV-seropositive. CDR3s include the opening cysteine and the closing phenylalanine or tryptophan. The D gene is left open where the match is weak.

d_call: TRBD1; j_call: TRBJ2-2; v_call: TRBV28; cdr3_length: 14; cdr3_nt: TGTGCCAGCTATGAAGGGGGCGGCACCGGGGAGCTGTTTTTT; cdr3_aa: CASYEGGGTGELFF
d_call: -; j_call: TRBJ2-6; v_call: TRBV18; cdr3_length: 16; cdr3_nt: TGTGCCAGCGCACCGGGCAAACCCTCTGGGGCCAACGTCCTGACTTTC; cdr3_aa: CASAPGKPSGANVLTF
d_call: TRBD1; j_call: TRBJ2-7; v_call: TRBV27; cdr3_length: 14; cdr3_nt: TGTGCCAGCAGTTTAAAGAGGGGGCGGGACGAGCAGTACTTC; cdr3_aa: CASSLKRGRDEQYF
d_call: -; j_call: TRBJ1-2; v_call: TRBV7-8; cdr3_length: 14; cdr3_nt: TGTGCCAGCAGTACAGGGCTGGCTAGCTATGGCTACACCTTC; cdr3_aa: CASSTGLASYGYTF
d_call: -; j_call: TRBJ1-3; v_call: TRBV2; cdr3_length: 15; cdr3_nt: TGTGCCAGCAGTGTTGGGGGGGCTCCTGGAAACACCATATATTTT; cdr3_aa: CASSVGGAPGNTIYF
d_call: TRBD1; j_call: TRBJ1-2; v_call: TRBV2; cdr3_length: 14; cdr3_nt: TGTGCCAGCAGCCCCCGGACAGGGGACCATGGCTACACCTTC; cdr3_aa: CASSPRTGDHGYTF
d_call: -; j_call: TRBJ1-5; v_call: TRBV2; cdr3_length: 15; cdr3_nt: TGTGCCAGCAGTGAAGGGGGGCCGGGCAATCAGCCCCAGCATTTT; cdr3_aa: CASSEGGPGNQPQHF
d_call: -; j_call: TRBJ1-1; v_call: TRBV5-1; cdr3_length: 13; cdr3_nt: TGCGCCAGCAGCTTCACGGAGAGCACTGAAGCTTTCTTT; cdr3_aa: CASSFTESTEAFF
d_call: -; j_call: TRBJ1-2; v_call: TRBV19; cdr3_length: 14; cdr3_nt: TGTGCCAGTATCCCGGACAGCCGGGACTATGGCTACACCTTC; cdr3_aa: CASIPDSRDYGYTF
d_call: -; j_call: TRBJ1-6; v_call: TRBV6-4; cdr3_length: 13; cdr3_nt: TGTGCCAGCAGTGACTCACAGAATTCACCCCTCCACTTT; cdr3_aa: CASSDSQNSPLHF
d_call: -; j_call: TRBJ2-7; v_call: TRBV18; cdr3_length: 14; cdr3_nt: TGTGCCAGCTCACCTAAGACAGACGCCTACGAGCAGTACTTC; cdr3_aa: CASSPKTDAYEQYF
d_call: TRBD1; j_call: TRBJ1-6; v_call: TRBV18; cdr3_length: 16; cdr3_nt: TGTGCCAGCTCACTCACTGGAGACAGGGGTAATTCACCCCTCCACTTT; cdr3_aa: CASSLTGDRGNSPLHF
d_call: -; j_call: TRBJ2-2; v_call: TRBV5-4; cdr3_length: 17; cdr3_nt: TGCGCCAGCAGCCAAGATGGTGGGGCCGCGAACACCGGGGAGCTGTTTTTT; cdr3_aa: CASSQDGGAANTGELFF
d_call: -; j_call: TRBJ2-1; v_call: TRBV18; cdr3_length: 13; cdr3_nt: TGTGCCAGCTCACCTGGCAGATACAATGAGCAGTTCTTC; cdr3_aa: CASSPGRYNEQFF
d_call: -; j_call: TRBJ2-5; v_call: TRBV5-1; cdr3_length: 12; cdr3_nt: TGCGCCAGCAGGACAGGGGAGGGGACCCAGTACTTC; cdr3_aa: CASRTGEGTQYF
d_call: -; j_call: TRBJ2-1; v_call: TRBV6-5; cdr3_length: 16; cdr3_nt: TGTGCCAGCAGTTACTCCTACGGCACTGACTTAGGTGAGCAGTTCTTC; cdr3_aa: CASSYSYGTDLGEQFF
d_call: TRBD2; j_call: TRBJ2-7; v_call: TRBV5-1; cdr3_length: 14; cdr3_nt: TGCGCCAGCAGCGCCGGGACTAGTGGCAACGAGCAGTACTTC; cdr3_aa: CASSAGTSGNEQYF
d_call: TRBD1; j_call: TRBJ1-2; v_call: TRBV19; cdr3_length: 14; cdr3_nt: TGTGCCAGTAGTTCCCCGACAGGGAGCTATGGCTACACCTTC; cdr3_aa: CASSSPTGSYGYTF
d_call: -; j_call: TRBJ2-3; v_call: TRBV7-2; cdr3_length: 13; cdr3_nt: TGTGCCAGCACCCGCGGGGTCCCAGATACGCAGTATTTT; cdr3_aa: CASTRGVPDTQYF
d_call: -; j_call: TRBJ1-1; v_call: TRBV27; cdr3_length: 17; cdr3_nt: TGTGCCAGCAGTCCCCGAAGGGGCACTCTCATGAACACTGAAGCTTTCTTT; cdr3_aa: CASSPRRGTLMNTEAFF
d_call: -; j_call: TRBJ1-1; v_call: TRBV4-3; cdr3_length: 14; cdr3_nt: TGCGCCAGCAGCCAACCAGGGGTGGGGACTGAAGCTTTCTTT; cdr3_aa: CASSQPGVGTEAFF
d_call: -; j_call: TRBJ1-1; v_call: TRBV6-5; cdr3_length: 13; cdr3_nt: TGTGCCAGCAGAGGTGCAGGTGATCCTGAAGCTTTCTTT; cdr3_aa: CASRGAGDPEAFF
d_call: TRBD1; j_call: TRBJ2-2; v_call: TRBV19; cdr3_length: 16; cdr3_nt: TGTGCCAGTAGTCTTCAGGGGGCCGCGAACACCGGGGAGCTGTTTTTT; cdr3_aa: CASSLQGAANTGELFF
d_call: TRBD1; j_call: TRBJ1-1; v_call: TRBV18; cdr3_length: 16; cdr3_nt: TGTGCCAGCTCACCCTGGACAGGGGGCATTGGCACTGAAGCTTTCTTT; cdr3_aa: CASSPWTGGIGTEAFF
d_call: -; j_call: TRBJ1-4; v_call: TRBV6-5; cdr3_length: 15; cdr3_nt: TGTGCCAGCAGCTCACAGACAGGCGCCGTTGAAAAACTGTTTTTT; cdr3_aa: CASSSQTGAVEKLFF
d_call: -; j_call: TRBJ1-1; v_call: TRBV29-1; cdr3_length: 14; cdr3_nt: TGCAGCGTTGGTCCCGCTACGGGGAACACTGAAGCTTTCTTT; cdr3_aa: CSVGPATGNTEAFF
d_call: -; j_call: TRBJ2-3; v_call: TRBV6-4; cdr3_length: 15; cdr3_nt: TGTGCCAGCAGTGACGGCGGAGGAAACACAGATACGCAGTATTTT; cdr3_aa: CASSDGGGNTDTQYF
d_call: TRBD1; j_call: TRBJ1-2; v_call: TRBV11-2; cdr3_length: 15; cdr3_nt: TGTGCCAGCAGCGAAACAGGGGCCTTAAACTATGGCTACACCTTC; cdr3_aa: CASSETGALNYGYTF
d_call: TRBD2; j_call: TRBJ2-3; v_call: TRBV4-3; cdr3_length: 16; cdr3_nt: TGCGCCAGCAGCCAGGCCCTTAGCGGGGGGACAGATACGCAGTATTTT; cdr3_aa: CASSQALSGGTDTQYF
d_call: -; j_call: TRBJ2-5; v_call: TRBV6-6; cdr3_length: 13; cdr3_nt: TGTGCCAGCAGTTCCAGGAATGCTGAGACCCAGTACTTC; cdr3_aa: CASSSRNAETQYF
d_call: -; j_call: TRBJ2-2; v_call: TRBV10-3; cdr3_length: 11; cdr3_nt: TGTGCCATCGGAGGAGCCGGGGAGCTGTTTTTT; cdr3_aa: CAIGGAGELFF
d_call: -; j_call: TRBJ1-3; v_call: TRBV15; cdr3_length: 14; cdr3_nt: TGTGCCACCAGCAGAGGAACGCAGGGAAACACCATATATTTT; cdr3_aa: CATSRGTQGNTIYF
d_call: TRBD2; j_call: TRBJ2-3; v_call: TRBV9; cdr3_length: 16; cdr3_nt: TGTGCCAGCAGCGCCACTAGCGGGGGGGTCACAGATACGCAGTATTTT; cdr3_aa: CASSATSGGVTDTQYF
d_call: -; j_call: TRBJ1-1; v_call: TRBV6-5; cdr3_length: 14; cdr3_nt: TGTGCCAGCAGCAGCGGACAGTACAACACTGAAGCTTTCTTT; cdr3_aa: CASSSGQYNTEAFF
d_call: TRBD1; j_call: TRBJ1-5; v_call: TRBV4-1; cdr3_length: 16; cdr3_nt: TGCGCCAGCAGCCAAGATCAGACAGGGGGGGGCCAGCCCCAGCATTTT; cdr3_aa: CASSQDQTGGGQPQHF
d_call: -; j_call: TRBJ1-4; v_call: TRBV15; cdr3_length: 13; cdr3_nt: TGTGCCACCAGCCTCGGGGTAAATGAAAAACTGTTTTTT; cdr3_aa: CATSLGVNEKLFF
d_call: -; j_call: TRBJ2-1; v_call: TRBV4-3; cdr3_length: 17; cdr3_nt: TGCGCCAGCAGCCAAGAAAATTTGGACAGCTATCGAGGTGAGCAGTTCTTC; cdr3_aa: CASSQENLDSYRGEQFF
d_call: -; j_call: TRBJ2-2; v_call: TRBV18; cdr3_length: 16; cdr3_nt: TGTGCCAGCTCACCAGTCCTACTCTCGAACACCGGGGAGCTGTTTTTT; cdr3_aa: CASSPVLLSNTGELFF
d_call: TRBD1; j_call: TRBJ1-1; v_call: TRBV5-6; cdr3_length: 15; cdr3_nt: TGTGCCAGCAGCTTAAGCCTAAGGCAGGGGGCTGAAGCTTTCTTT; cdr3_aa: CASSLSLRQGAEAFF
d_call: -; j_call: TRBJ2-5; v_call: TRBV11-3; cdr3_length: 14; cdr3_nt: TGTGCCAGCAGCTTCGGGGACTACCAAGAGACCCAGTACTTC; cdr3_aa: CASSFGDYQETQYF
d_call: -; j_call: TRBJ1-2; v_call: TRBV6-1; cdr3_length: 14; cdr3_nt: TGTGCCAGCAGTGAAGTTGAGAAGTACTATGGCTACACCTTC; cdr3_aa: CASSEVEKYYGYTF
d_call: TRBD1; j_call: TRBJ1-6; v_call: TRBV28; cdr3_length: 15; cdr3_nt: TGTGCCAGCAGTCCGCTCGGGACAGGGAATTCACCCCTCCACTTT; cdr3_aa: CASSPLGTGNSPLHF
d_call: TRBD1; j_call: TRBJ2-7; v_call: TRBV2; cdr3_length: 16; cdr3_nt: TGTGCCAGCAGGGGCCGGGACAGGGGAGTCTCCTACGAGCAGTACTTC; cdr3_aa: CASRGRDRGVSYEQYF
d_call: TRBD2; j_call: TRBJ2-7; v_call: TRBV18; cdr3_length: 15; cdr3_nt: TGTGCCAGCTCACCCCTAGCGGGCCCCCTTGACGAGCAGTACTTC; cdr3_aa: CASSPLAGPLDEQYF
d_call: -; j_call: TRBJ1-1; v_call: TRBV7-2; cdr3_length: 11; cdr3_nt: TGTGCCAGCAGCCTCCACACTGAAGCTTTCTTT; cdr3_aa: CASSLHTEAFF
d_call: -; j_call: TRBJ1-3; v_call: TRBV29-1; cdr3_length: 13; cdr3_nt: TGCAGCGTCCGTCTAAGCTCTGGAAACACCATATATTTT; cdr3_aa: CSVRLSSGNTIYF
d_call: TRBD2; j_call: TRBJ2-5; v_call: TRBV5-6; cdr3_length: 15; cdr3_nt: TGTGCCAGCAGCTTTGTAGCGGGGGTTCAAGAGACCCAGTACTTC; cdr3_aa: CASSFVAGVQETQYF
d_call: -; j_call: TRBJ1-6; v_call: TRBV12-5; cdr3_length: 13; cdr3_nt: TGTGCTAGTGGTTTTACAGATAATTCACCCCTACACTTT; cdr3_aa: CASGFTDNSPLHF
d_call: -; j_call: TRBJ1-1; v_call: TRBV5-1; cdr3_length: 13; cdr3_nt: TGCGCCAGCAGCTTACAGGGGAACACTGAAGCTTTCTTT; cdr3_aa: CASSLQGNTEAFF